What follows are 29 T cell receptor beta chains derived from one specimen sequenced in a study of CD8+ T cells in alopecia areata. Extraction and reverse transcription of RNA yielded cDNA as the sequencing template. This table comes from immunoSEQ multiplex PCR, and its TCRdb copy is limited to in-frame clones, with some not included. The table has 130,000 to 150,000 clones, 51% seen once. The sample in question was CD4+ T cells sorted from blood, obtained at week 0. Receptor source: a human donor with alopecia areata.

V gene TRBV29-1 combines with J gene TRBJ2-3; TRBD2 matches at 9 bases. The length of the CDR3 is 14 residues. V shed 6 bases, J shed 5 bases, and the junction held 9 bases outside the gene matches. The germline V gene encodes CDR1 SQVTM and CDR2 ANQGSEA. The DNA for the CDR3 is TGCAGCGTCGACTCAGCGGGAGGTGGAGATACGCAGTATTTT. Its protein is CSVDSAGGGDTQYF.

This rearrangement joins TRBV5-4 to TRBJ2-2; 8 bases are shared with TRBD1. This CDR3 is 15 amino acids long. Germline-derived CDR1 and CDR2 are SGHNT and YYREEE (reference sequence). V lost 2 bases to trimming and J lost 6 bases; unmatched junction nucleotides: 6. This CDR3 reads CASSFGQGIPGELFF. As DNA, the CDR3 is TGTGCCAGCAGCTTCGGACAGGGAATCCCCGGGGAGCTGTTTTTT.

V is TRBV7-6 and J is TRBJ2-2; the match to TRBD1 covers 7 bases. The CDR3 loop spans 15 amino acids. J was trimmed by 7 bases and V by 5 bases; bases with no gene match: 10. Germline values: CDR1 SGHVS, CDR2 FNYEAQ. The chain's CDR3 is CASSVQQGNHGELFF. In DNA, the CDR3 is TGTGCCAGCAGCGTCCAACAGGGGAACCACGGGGAGCTGTTTTTT.

V gene TRBV12-5 combines with J gene TRBJ2-5, with 7 bases fitting TRBD1. V trimming: 7 bases; J trimming: 5 bases; junction bases outside the gene matches: 13. Per the germline V gene, CDR1 is LGHNT and CDR2 is FRNRAP. The length of the CDR3 is 15 residues. The CDR3, as DNA: TGTGCTAGTGCCCCCCTCGGAAGGGGGCTGGAGACCCAGTACTTC. Residues: CASAPLGRGLETQYF.

This clone was seen only once. DNA of the CDR3: TGTGCCAGCAGCCTCGTAGCGGGTTCCTACGAGCAGTACTTC. This sequence encodes CASSLVAGSYEQYF. The chain links TRBV14 to TRBJ2-7; 7 bases align to TRBD2. With V trimmed by 4 bases and J by 1 base, 4 bases remained unmatched. Germline CDR1 SGHDN, CDR2 FVKESK. This CDR3 spans 14 amino acids.

Only a few counts were recorded for this clone. The chain recombines TRBV7-3 with TRBJ2-5; either TRBD1 or TRBD2 may fit D (6 bases each). Trimming removed 1 base from V and 5 bases from J, with 8 bases in between. There are 13 residues in the CDR3. Per the germline V gene, CDR1 is SGHTA and CDR2 is FQGTGA. CDR3 nucleotides: TGTGCCAGCAGCTTAAGAGGGGGGGAGACCCAGTACTTC. Its translation is CASSLRGGETQYF.

V and J are TRBV29-1 and TRBJ2-2; 7 positions agree with TRBD2. CDR3 length equals 14 residues. V shed 2 bases and J 4 bases; nucleotides not matched to a gene: 4. Germline V lookup: CDR1 SQVTM, CDR2 ANQGSEA. As DNA, the CDR3 is TGCAGCGTTGAACAGCGGGAAGTCACCGGGGAGCTGTTTTTT. Its translation is CSVEQREVTGELFF.

The V and J genes are TRBV30 and TRBJ2-7; a possible D gene is TRBD2 (6 bases). V lost 1 base and J 6 bases, leaving 19 bases between the germline ends. The length of the CDR3 is 15 residues. Germline CDR1 reads GTSNPN; CDR2 reads SVGIG (reference sequence). As DNA, the CDR3 is TGTGCCTGGAGTGCTTCGACGGGGGTGTATGGCGAGCAGTACTTC. Encoded protein: CAWSASTGVYGEQYF.

The chain couples TRBV10-3 to TRBJ1-1, with D tentatively TRBD1 (5 bases). The V end lost 0 bases, the J end lost 8 bases, and 19 bases lay between the germline ends. The CDR3 covers 16 residues. Per germline, CDR1 ENHRY and CDR2 SYGVKD. Here the CDR3 DNA reads TGTGCCATCAGTGAGTCGATCCCAGGGAGGGTTTCCGAAGCTTTCTTT. It translates to CAISESIPGRVSEAFF.

The chain links TRBV15 to TRBJ1-3; D is ambiguous. V dropped 0 bases and J dropped 3 bases, with 18 bases sitting between them. The CDR3 is 18 residues long. The germline V gene encodes CDR1 LNHNV and CDR2 YYDKDF (reference sequence). This chain's CDR3 is CATSRDLLSETLGNTIYF. The DNA for the CDR3 is TGTGCCACCAGCAGAGATCTTCTTTCCGAGACACTTGGAAACACCATATATTTT.

The chain couples TRBV19 to TRBJ2-2; TRBD1 matches at 11 bases. Germline V CDR1 and CDR2: LNHDA, SQIVND (reference sequence). The V segment lost 8 bases and the J segment 4 bases; nucleotides outside the gene matches: 3. The CDR3 has 14 amino acids. CDR3 nucleotide sequence: TGTGCCAGTTCCGGGACAGGGGGCACCGGGGAGCTGTTTTTT. Translation: CASSGTGGTGELFF.

The V and J genes are TRBV18 and TRBJ2-7; 7 bases agree with TRBD1. The CDR3 length is 14 residues. Germline lookup yields CDR1 KGHSH and CDR2 LQKENI. V lost 3 bases to trimming and J lost 6 bases; unmatched junction nucleotides: 8. CDR3: CASSPPPGTAEQYF. CDR3 nucleotide sequence: TGTGCCAGCTCACCTCCTCCCGGGACAGCCGAGCAGTACTTC.

This sequence joins TRBV27 and TRBJ1-5; weak D call: TRBD1 (6 bases). The CDR3 contains 14 residues. Germline V gene lookup returns CDR1 MNHEY and CDR2 SMNVEV (reference sequence). V was trimmed by 5 bases and J by 7 bases, leaving 15 bases between them. CDR3 protein: CASSLRDIGQPQHF. Written as DNA, the CDR3 is TGTGCCAGCAGTCTAAGGGACATAGGGCAGCCCCAGCATTTT.

The gene calls are TRBV29-1 and TRBJ2-7, with TRBD1 identical over 8 bases. Losses at the gene ends were 7 bases for V and 4 bases for J; bases not matched to a gene: 6. This CDR3 has 12 amino acids. The germline V gene encodes CDR1 SQVTM and CDR2 ANQGSEA. CDR3 residues: CSAVDRVYEQYF. CDR3 in DNA: TGCAGCGCCGTGGACAGGGTGTACGAGCAGTACTTC.

Only one count was recorded for this clone. J is TRBJ2-1 and V is TRBV30; 10 nucleotides align to TRBD2. The junction had 9 bases not matched to a gene; V was cut back by 2 bases and J by 8 bases. The CDR3 loop spans 15 amino acids. Germline values: CDR1 GTSNPN, CDR2 SVGIG (reference sequence). CDR3 coding DNA: TGTGCCTGGAGTATCCTAGCGGGAGTAGGCGATGAGCAGTTCTTC. This sequence encodes CAWSILAGVGDEQFF. Filled out from reference TRBV30 and TRBJ2-1, the complete variable domain reads SQTIHQWPATLVQPVGSPLSLECTVEGTSNPNLYWYRQAAGRGLQLLFYSVGIGQISSEVPQNLSASRPQDRQFILSSKKLLLSDSGFYLCAWSILAGVGDEQFFGPGTRLTVL.

The genes are TRBV29-1 and TRBJ2-3, with TRBD2 identical over 7 bases. The CDR3 totals 13 residues. CDR1 is SQVTM and CDR2 is ANQGSEA in the germline V gene. J gave up 2 bases and V 6 bases, and 5 bases lay outside the gene matches. Here the CDR3 reads CSVLGDYTDTQYF. CDR3 bases: TGCAGCGTCCTAGGGGACTACACAGATACGCAGTATTTT.

This clone was recorded a few times. The chain uses TRBV9 and TRBJ2-6; D may be TRBD1 or TRBD2 (5 bases each). The CDR3 is 15 residues long. V lost 5 bases and J 3 bases, leaving 12 bases between the germline ends. CDR1 is SGDLS, CDR2 YYNGEE, per germline. CDR3 sequence: CASRLEGRGANVLTF. In nucleotides, the CDR3 is TGTGCCAGCAGGCTCGAGGGACGTGGGGCCAACGTCCTGACTTTC.

This clone is a singleton in its sample. The V and J genes are TRBV4-1 and TRBJ1-5; D uncertain. Germline V gene sequence: CDR1 MGHRA, CDR2 YSYEKL. The germline V and J ends were trimmed by 1 base and 1 base, with 11 bases remaining between them. This CDR3 contains 16 residues. CDR3 coding DNA: TGCGCCAGCAGCCAAGGCCAAGGGATAAGCAATCAGCCCCAGCATTTT. Translated: CASSQGQGISNQPQHF.

This clone was seen more than once but under ten times. The chain joins TRBV29-1 to TRBJ2-7; 9 nucleotides agree with TRBD2. Germline lookup yields CDR1 SQVTM and CDR2 ANQGSEA. With 6 bases clipped from V and 3 bases from J, the junction kept 9 bases outside the gene matches. This CDR3 is 14 amino acids long. CDR3 loop: CSVGEQTSGYEQYF. The CDR3 bases are TGCAGCGTCGGGGAACAGACTAGCGGCTACGAGCAGTACTTC.

This clone turned up a few times. J is TRBJ1-5 and V is TRBV15; no clear D gene. The germline V and J ends were trimmed by 5 bases and 0 bases, with 2 bases remaining between them. CDR1 is LNHNV, CDR2 YYDKDF, per germline (reference sequence). CDR3 length: 12 amino acids. The CDR3 DNA reads as TGTGCCACCAGCTCTAGCAATCAGCCCCAGCATTTT. It specifies CATSSSNQPQHF.

J is TRBJ2-7 and V is TRBV5-6; TRBD2 matches 11 bases. The trim removed 5 bases at V and 3 bases at J, leaving 7 bases unmatched. The germline CDR1 and CDR2 sequences are SGHDT and YYEEEE. The CDR3 has 15 amino acids. Here the CDR3 reads CASSTWGTSGYEQYF. The CDR3 nucleotides are TGTGCCAGCAGTACCTGGGGGACTAGCGGCTACGAGCAGTACTTC.

Only a few counts were recorded for this clone. The gene calls are TRBV29-1 and TRBJ1-2; no clear D. The CDR3 totals 11 residues. Germline CDR1 reads SQVTM; CDR2 reads ANQGSEA. V was cut by 4 bases and J by 6 bases, with 9 bases left in between. CDR3 in DNA: TGCAGCGTTGCCGATGGAGATGGCTACACCTTC. Translation: CSVADGDGYTF.

V usage is TRBV2 and J usage is TRBJ2-1; D unresolved. The germline V and J ends were trimmed by 2 bases and 9 bases, with 5 bases remaining between them. The CDR3 sequence is 11 residues long. The germline gives CDR1 SNHLY, CDR2 FYNNEI. The CDR3 here is CASSEYIEQFF. The DNA of the CDR3 is TGTGCCAGCAGTGAATATATTGAGCAGTTCTTC. The full variable domain, its missing parts supplied by reference TRBV2 and TRBJ2-1, is EPEVTQTPSHQVTQMGQEVILRCVPISNHLYFYWYRQILGQKVEFLVSFYNNEISEKSEIFDDQFSVERPDGSNFTLKIRSTKLEDSAMYFCASSEYIEQFFGPGTRLTVL.

This clone has only a few counts. The chain links TRBV6-5 to TRBJ2-2; a possible D gene is TRBD1 (5 bases). The V end lost 6 bases, the J end lost 6 bases, and 11 bases lay between the germline ends. Germline V CDR1 and CDR2: MNHEY, SVGAGI. This CDR3 is built from 13 residues. CDR3 sequence reads: CASSRQFPGELFF. The CDR3 coding sequence is TGTGCCAGCAGCCGACAGTTTCCCGGGGAGCTGTTTTTT.

The sample holds a few counts of this clone. The V and J genes are TRBV30 and TRBJ1-1; TRBD1 is a possible D gene (5 bases). The CDR3 length is 14 residues. The germline V gene encodes CDR1 GTSNPN and CDR2 SVGIG (reference sequence). The ends were cut back, 0 bases at V and 2 bases at J, with 10 bases in the middle. CDR3 protein: CAWSVRQGNTEAFF. CDR3 nucleotides: TGTGCCTGGAGTGTTCGGCAGGGTAACACTGAAGCTTTCTTT.

The chain carries TRBV27 and TRBJ2-7; no definite D call. The CDR3 is 14 amino acids. Per germline, CDR1 MNHEY and CDR2 SMNVEV (reference sequence). The V end was cut by 3 bases, the J end by 3 bases, with 12 bases between. The CDR3 nucleotides are TGTGCCAGCAGTTTGAGGCAGGACGGCTACGAGCAGTACTTC. Its protein product is CASSLRQDGYEQYF.

There are a few counts of this clone. This chain uses TRBV6-6 with TRBJ1-5, with unresolved D. The CDR3 consists of 16 residues. Germline V gene sequence: CDR1 MNHNY, CDR2 SVGAGI (reference sequence). Trimming shortened V by 3 bases and J by 5 bases, and 17 bases separated the two germline ends. The CDR3 here is CASSYPGLVDYQPQHF. The CDR3 DNA reads TGTGCCAGCAGTTATCCCGGGCTTGTGGATTATCAGCCCCAGCATTTT.

The rearrangement links TRBV30 to TRBJ1-1; D is undetermined. V was cut by 4 bases and J by 5 bases, with 11 bases left in between. Germline V CDR1 and CDR2: GTSNPN, SVGIG (reference sequence). The CDR3 extends over 12 amino acids. This CDR3 is CAWTPVRTEAFF. The DNA of the CDR3 is TGTGCCTGGACCCCAGTACGGACTGAAGCTTTCTTT.

The V call is TRBV30, the J call TRBJ2-3, with 14 bases identical to TRBD2. Trimming took 1 base from V and 2 from J; bases not matched to a gene: 5. This CDR3 has 17 residues. The germline CDR1 and CDR2 sequences are GTSNPN and SVGIG (reference sequence). The CDR3 DNA sequence: TGTGCCTGGAGTGCCGGACTAGCGGGAGGCCTCACAGATACGCAGTATTTT. It encodes CAWSAGLAGGLTDTQYF.